The present T cell receptor (beta chain) was sequenced within a study of blood T cell repertoires in COVID-19. CDR3 length equals 14 residues. The ends were cut back, 2 bases at V and 4 bases at J, with 9 bases in the middle. Looked up from germline, CDR1 is MNHEY and CDR2 is SVGAGI. Method: immunoSEQ multiplex PCR; TCRdb's copy keeps in-frame clones and lacks some. The profile shows tens of thousands of clones, about 80% of them singletons. This TCR was sampled from a woman in her seventies with acute or convalescent COVID-19. V is TRBV6-5 and J is TRBJ2-1, with D perhaps matching TRBD1 (6 bases). The sample was peripheral blood. CDR3 sequence (DNA): TGTGCCAGCAGTTACGGGGACATGTACAATGAGCAGTTCTTC. Translation gives CASSYGDMYNEQFF.